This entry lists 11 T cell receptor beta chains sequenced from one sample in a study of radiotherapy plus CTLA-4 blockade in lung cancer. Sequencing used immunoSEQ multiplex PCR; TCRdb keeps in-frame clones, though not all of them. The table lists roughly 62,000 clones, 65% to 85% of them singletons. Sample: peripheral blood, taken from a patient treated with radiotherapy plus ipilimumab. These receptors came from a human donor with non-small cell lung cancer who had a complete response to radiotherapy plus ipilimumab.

The CDR3 is CASRLPRGEGSNQPQHF. The DNA of the CDR3 is TGTGCCAGTAGGCTACCGCGGGGCGAAGGAAGCAATCAGCCCCAGCATTTT. The rearrangement links TRBV19 to TRBJ1-5; D might be TRBD1 (5 bases). Deletions cut 6 bases from V and 1 base from J, with 19 bases between. The CDR3 runs 17 residues. Looked up from germline, CDR1 is LNHDA and CDR2 is SQIVND (reference sequence).

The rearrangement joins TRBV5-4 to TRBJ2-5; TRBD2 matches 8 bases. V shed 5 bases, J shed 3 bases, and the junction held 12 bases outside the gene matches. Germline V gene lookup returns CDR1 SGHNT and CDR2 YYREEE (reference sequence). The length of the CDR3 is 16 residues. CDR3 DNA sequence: TGTGCCAGCAGTCTTAAAGCGGGAGCGGTAAAAGAGACCCAGTACTTC. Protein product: CASSLKAGAVKETQYF.

The CDR3 here is CASSFGTLLAGEETQYF. The CDR3 bases are TGTGCCAGCAGCTTTGGGACTTTACTAGCGGGAGAAGAGACCCAGTACTTC. The V and J genes are TRBV5-4 and TRBJ2-5, with TRBD2 matching 11 bases. The CDR3 consists of 17 residues. V trimming: 2 bases; J trimming: 3 bases; junction bases outside the gene matches: 9. The germline CDR1 and CDR2 sequences are SGHNT and YYREEE (reference sequence).

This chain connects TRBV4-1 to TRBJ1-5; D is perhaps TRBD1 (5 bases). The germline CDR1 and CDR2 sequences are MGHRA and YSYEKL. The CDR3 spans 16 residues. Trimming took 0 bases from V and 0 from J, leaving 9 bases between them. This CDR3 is CASSQDWGYSNQPQHF. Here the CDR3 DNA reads TGCGCCAGCAGCCAAGACTGGGGCTATAGCAATCAGCCCCAGCATTTT.

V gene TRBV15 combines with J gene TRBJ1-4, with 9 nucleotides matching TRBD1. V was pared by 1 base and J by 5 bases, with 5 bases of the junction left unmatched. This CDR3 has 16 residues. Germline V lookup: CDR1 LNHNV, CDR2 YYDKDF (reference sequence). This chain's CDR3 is CATSRVIGQGNEKLFF. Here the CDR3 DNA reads TGTGCCACCAGCAGAGTAATAGGACAGGGGAATGAAAAACTGTTTTTT.

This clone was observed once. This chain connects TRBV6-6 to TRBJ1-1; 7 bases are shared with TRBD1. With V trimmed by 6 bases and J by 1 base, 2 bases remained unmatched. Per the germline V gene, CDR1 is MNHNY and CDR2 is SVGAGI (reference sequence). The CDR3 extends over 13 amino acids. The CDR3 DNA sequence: TGTGCCAGCAGCACAGGGGCGAACACTGAAGCTTTCTTT. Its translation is CASSTGANTEAFF.

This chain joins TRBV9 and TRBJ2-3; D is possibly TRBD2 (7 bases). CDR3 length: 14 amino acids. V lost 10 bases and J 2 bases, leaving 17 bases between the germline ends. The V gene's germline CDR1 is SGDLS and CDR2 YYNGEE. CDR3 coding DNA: TGTGCCTCCGGAGGCGGGGGACACACAGATACGCAGTATTTT. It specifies CASGGGGHTDTQYF. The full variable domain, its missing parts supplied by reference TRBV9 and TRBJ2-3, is DSGVTQTPKHLITATGQRVTLRCSPRSGDLSVYWYQQSLDQGLQFLIQYYNGEERAKGNILERFSAQQFPDLHSELNLSSLELGDSALYFCASGGGGHTDTQYFGPGTRLTVL.

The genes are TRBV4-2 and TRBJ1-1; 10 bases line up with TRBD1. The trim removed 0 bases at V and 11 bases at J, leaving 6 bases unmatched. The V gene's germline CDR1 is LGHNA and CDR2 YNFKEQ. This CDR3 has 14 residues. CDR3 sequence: CASSQEARDRGAFF. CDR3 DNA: TGTGCCAGCAGCCAAGAAGCCAGGGACAGGGGTGCTTTCTTT.

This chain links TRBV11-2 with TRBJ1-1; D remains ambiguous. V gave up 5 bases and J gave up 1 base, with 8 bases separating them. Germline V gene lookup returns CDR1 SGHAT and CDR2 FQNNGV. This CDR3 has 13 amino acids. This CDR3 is CASSTRQNTEAFF. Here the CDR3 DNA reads TGTGCCAGCAGCACCCGACAGAACACTGAAGCTTTCTTT.

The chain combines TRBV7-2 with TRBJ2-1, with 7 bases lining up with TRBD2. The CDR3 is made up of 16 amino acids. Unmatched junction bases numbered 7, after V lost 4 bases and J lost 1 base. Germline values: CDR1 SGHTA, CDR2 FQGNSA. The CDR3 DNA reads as TGTGCCAGCAGCTCCCAGGCGGGGGTTTCCTACAATGAGCAGTTCTTC. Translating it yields CASSSQAGVSYNEQFF.

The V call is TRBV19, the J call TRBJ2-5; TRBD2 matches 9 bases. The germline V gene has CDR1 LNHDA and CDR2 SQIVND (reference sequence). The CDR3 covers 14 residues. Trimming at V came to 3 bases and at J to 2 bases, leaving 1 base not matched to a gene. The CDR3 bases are TGTGCCAGTAGTATTAGCGGGAGTCAAGAGACCCAGTACTTC. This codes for CASSISGSQETQYF.